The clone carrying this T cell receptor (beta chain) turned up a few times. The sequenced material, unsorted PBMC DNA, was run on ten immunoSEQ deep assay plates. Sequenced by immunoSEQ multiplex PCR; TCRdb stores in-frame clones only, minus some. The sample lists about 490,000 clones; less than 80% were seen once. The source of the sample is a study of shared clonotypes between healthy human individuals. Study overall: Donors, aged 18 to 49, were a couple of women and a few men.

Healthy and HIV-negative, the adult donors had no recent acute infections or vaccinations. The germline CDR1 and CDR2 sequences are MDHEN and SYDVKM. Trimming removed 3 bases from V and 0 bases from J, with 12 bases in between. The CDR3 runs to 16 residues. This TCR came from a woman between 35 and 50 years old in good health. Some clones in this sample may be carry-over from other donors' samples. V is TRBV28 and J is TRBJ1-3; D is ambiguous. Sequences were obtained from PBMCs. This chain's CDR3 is CASSFPGRNSGNTIYF. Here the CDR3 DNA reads TGTGCCAGCAGTTTTCCCGGACGCAACTCTGGAAACACCATATATTTT.